This entry describes one T cell receptor (beta chain). No antigen is known for it. This sample stems from a study of T cell responses to AZD1222 COVID-19 vaccine. This table comes from immunoSEQ multiplex PCR, and its TCRdb copy is limited to in-frame clones, with some not included. The profile shows hundreds of thousands of clones, 85% to 95% of them singletons. This CDR3 contains 17 residues. The germline V and J ends were trimmed by 4 bases and 7 bases, with 22 bases remaining between them. CDR1 is KGHSH, CDR2 LQKENI, per germline. General study points: Repertoires were collected only later (after the peak T cell response had occurred). Reportedly, nearly half of unique spike TCRs recognized epitopes outside B.1.351/B.1.1.7 mutations. When two AZD1222 doses had been given, Spike-specific TCR breadth and depth rose.

The starting material was peripheral blood, obtained on day 0 of MenACWY control vaccination. The source of this sequence is an adult in good health. The chain recombines TRBV18 with TRBJ1-4; D is possibly TRBD1 (5 bases). In nucleotides, the CDR3 is TGTGCCAGCTCACAATTCCTCCCCAGCACAGGCGGTGAAAAACTGTTTTTT. Its translation is CASSQFLPSTGGEKLFF.